This T cell receptor (beta chain) comes out of a study of Graves' ophthalmopathy and Graves' hyperthyroidism. This clonotype was counted many times. Amplification targeted the TCR beta CDR3 regions, with RNA transcripts as the source material. HTBI primers primed a first-round RT-PCR, and a second-round multiplex PCR followed. TCRdb passed the multiplex PCR reads through MiXCR, listing each CDR3 protein once. This table holds 620,000 or so distinct CDR3 sequences, about a fifth found once. Trimming pared 4 bases from V and 3 bases from J, leaving 10 bases between. Germline V CDR1 and CDR2: MNHEY, SVGAGI. The CDR3 is 14 amino acids.

The genes are TRBV6-5 and TRBJ1-5, with D hard to call. This clonotype originated in a woman aged 18-35 years with stable Graves' hyperthyroidism. Some clones in this sample may be carry-over from other donors' samples. Sample: peripheral blood. This CDR3 reads CASSLSSDNQPQHF. CDR3 nucleotides: TGTGCCAGCAGTTTATCGTCGGACAATCAGCCCCAGCATTTT.